This T cell receptor beta chain was sequenced in a study of blood T cell repertoires in COVID-19. Turning to the study itself: Sample material is recorded as cDNA or gDNA derived from T cells, B-cell-depleted T cells, or PBMCs.

Original processing methods: Reference gene primer amplification gave estimated nucleated cell counts. Only in-frame clones appear in the TCRdb table, and some are missing; sequencing was by immunoSEQ multiplex PCR. V and J calls plus clone size are reproduced from that table; the DNA served to infer D and trimming. The sample includes about 220,000 clones, around four fifths seen only once; the top ten take approximately 4%. The participants were between about 18 and 90 years old and came from some 23 US areas. Clinical history as reported by participants underpinned cohort assignment. The V and J ends lost 2 bases and 2 bases, in that order; junction bases with no gene match: 7. CDR3 length: 15 amino acids. Germline CDR1 reads SGHRS; CDR2 reads YFSETQ.

The chain joins TRBV5-1 to TRBJ2-7; 7 positions match TRBD1. The sample was PBMCs or T cells enriched from blood (not recorded which). This sequence originates from a woman in her forties who had been exposed to COVID-19. The CDR3 nucleotides read TGCGCCAGCAGCTTAATGGGCCAGGGGGCCTACGAGCAGTACTTC. Amino acids: CASSLMGQGAYEQYF.